The 9 T cell receptor beta chains listed next were all sequenced from one sample in a study of CD8 T cells in Susac syndrome (dated by TCRdb to about 2019). Library preparation employed the immunoSEQ multiplex PCR assay. RNA was extracted using the RNeasy kit, and about 0.45 to 1 ug of the RNA was reverse transcribed with random hexamers. TCRdb took the public reads, trimmed them with fastp at Q25, ran MiXCR for clone calling and kept in-frame beta chains. Identical CDR3 proteins give one entry, which carries the most common genes and DNA. The sample table shows around 180,000 distinct CDR3 sequences, and roughly 96% are seen once. In total, the top ten clones hold about 0.15% of the sample. Sequenced: CD8+ T cells from PBMCs. The receptors shown here come from a human donor with multiple sclerosis.

The chain combines TRBV7-9 with TRBJ2-1; maybe TRBD1 (6 bases). This CDR3 spans 15 amino acids. The V gene lost 5 bases and the J gene lost 8 bases, with 19 bases spanning the gap. Germline assignment: CDR1 SEHNR and CDR2 FQNEAQ (reference sequence). The CDR3 nucleotides read TGTGCCAGCAGCCATCCGGCAGGGGTAGGTGATGAGCAGTTCTTC. It encodes CASSHPAGVGDEQFF.

The gene calls are TRBV2 and TRBJ2-3; D unclear. Germline CDR1 reads SNHLY; CDR2 reads FYNNEI. This CDR3 comprises 16 residues. V gave up 1 base and J gave up 0 bases, with 11 bases separating them. In DNA form, the CDR3 reads TGTGCCAGCAGTGAAGTAAATCAACCTAGCACAGATACGCAGTATTTT. Translation: CASSEVNQPSTDTQYF. The entire variable domain, with the rest obtained from reference TRBV2 and TRBJ2-3, is as follows: EPEVTQTPSHQVTQMGQEVILRCVPISNHLYFYWYRQILGQKVEFLVSFYNNEISEKSEIFDDQFSVERPDGSNFTLKIRSTKLEDSAMYFCASSEVNQPSTDTQYFGPGTRLTVL.

The chain has TRBV29-1 and TRBJ2-7; 9 positions agree with TRBD1. From germline, CDR1 is SQVTM and CDR2 ANQGSEA. The trim removed 4 bases at V and 9 bases at J, leaving 10 bases unmatched. CDR3 length: 13 residues. The CDR3 spells CSVVGGQGNGQYF. DNA for the CDR3: TGCAGCGTTGTAGGTGGACAGGGGAATGGGCAGTACTTC.

This rearrangement joins TRBV3-1 to TRBJ2-5; D may be TRBD1 or TRBD2 (6 bases each). V lost 3 bases and J lost 6, with 17 bases in between. CDR3 length: 15 amino acids. Germline CDR1 LGHDT, CDR2 YNNKEL (reference sequence). CDR3 bases: TGTGCCAGCAGCCATCTCGGAGGGGGGACCAAGACCCAGTACTTC. Translated: CASSHLGGGTKTQYF.

The chain couples TRBV28 to TRBJ2-4; unclear D gene. Germline loops: CDR1 MDHEN, CDR2 SYDVKM. The V gene lost 5 bases and the J gene lost 9 bases, with 8 bases spanning the gap. The CDR3 is 11 residues long. The DNA for the CDR3 is TGTGCCAGCAGTAACTCTGGCATTCAGTACTTC. This sequence encodes CASSNSGIQYF.

The chain carries TRBV5-1 and TRBJ2-4; no clear D. The CDR3 has 14 residues. The germline V gene encodes CDR1 SGHRS and CDR2 YFSETQ. The V and J ends lost 2 bases and 1 base respectively, with 7 bases between them. CDR3 sequence reads: CASSFVPAKNIQYF. The CDR3 region has the DNA TGCGCCAGCAGCTTCGTGCCGGCCAAAAACATTCAGTACTTC. The whole variable domain, remainder taken from reference TRBV5-1 and TRBJ2-4, is KAGVTQTPRYLIKTRGQQVTLSCSPISGHRSVSWYQQTPGQGLQFLFEYFSETQRNKGNFPGRFSGRQFSNSRSEMNVSTLELGDSALYLCASSFVPAKNIQYFGAGTRLSVL.

The chain couples TRBV20-1 to TRBJ2-3, with 9 positions matching TRBD2. Losses at the gene ends were 0 bases for V and 2 bases for J; bases not matched to a gene: 6. Germline values: CDR1 DFQATT, CDR2 SNEGSKA (reference sequence). CDR3 length: 16 amino acids. CDR3 DNA sequence: TGCAGTGCTAGAGATTCTAGCGGGGCTTTCACAGATACGCAGTATTTT. Its protein product is CSARDSSGAFTDTQYF.

V gene TRBV20-1 combines with J gene TRBJ2-5; D uncertain. CDR3 size: 14 residues. Per germline, CDR1 DFQATT and CDR2 SNEGSKA (reference sequence). V shed 6 bases and J shed 0 bases, with 14 bases lying between them. The CDR3 DNA reads as TGCAGTGCCCACACCGACCCACACCAAGAGACCCAGTACTTC. Its translation is CSAHTDPHQETQYF.

This sequence joins TRBV7-9 and TRBJ2-7; no clear D. Germline V gives CDR1 SEHNR, CDR2 FQNEAQ (reference sequence). CDR3 length: 11 amino acids. V lost 5 bases, J lost 7 bases, and 9 bases lay in between. The CDR3 coding sequence is TGTGCCAGCAGCGCCTTTCGTGAGCAGTACTTC. Encoded protein: CASSAFREQYF.